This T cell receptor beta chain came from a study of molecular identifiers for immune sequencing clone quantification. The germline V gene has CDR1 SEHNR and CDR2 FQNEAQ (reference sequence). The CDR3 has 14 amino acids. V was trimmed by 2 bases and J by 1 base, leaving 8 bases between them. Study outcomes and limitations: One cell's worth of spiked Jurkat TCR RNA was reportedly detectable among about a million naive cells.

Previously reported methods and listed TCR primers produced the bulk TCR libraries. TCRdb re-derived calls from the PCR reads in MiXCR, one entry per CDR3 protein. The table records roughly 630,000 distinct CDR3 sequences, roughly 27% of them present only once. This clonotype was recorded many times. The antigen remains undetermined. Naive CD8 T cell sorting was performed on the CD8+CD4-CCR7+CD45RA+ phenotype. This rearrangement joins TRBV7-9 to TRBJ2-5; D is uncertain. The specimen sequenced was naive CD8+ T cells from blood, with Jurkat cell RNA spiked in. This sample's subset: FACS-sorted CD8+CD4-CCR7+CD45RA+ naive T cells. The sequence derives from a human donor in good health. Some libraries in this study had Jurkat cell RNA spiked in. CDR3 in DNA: TGTGCCAGCAGCTTACAGCCTCGCCAAGAGACCCAGTACTTC. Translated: CASSLQPRQETQYF.